The 14 T cell receptor beta chains below come from one sample, sequenced in a study of blood T cells in healthy people across ages. A second PCR of 7 to 11 cycles used a sample-barcoded 5' primer and a J-beta primer mix. TCRdb passed the 5' RACE reads through MiXCR, listing each CDR3 protein once. Here the sample spans some 760,000 distinct CDR3 sequences, 20% to 25% being singletons. The sample also formed part of further work on T cells of mothers and their children.

Sequencing was performed on blood. These receptors all come from a boy between 5 and 17 years old in good health.

This clonotype appeared a few times. The chain joins TRBV3-1 to TRBJ1-6; D is unresolved. The germline gives CDR1 LGHDT, CDR2 YNNKEL (reference sequence). This CDR3 has 11 residues. Trimming took off 2 bases at V and 9 bases at J, with 2 bases between the two ends. The CDR3: CASSQSSPLHF. CDR3 nucleotide sequence: TGTGCCAGCAGCCAATCTTCACCCCTCCACTTT.

This clonotype was picked up a small number of times. The V gene is TRBV29-1, the J gene TRBJ1-5; D gene unclear. This CDR3 spans 11 amino acids. V was cut by 0 bases and J by 13 bases, with 10 bases left in between. The V gene's germline CDR1 is SQVTM and CDR2 ANQGSEA. As DNA, the CDR3 is TGCAGCGTTGAAGAGCGGCAGGTACAGCATTTT. This codes for CSVEERQVQHF.

This clonotype was counted between two and nine times. The CDR3 nucleotides are TGCAGCGCTGGGACGACGAACACCGGGGAGCTGTTTTTT. This sequence encodes CSAGTTNTGELFF. This sequence joins TRBV29-1 and TRBJ2-2; D may be TRBD1 or TRBD2 (5 bases each). V was cut by 7 bases and J by 0 bases, with 9 bases left in between. Germline V gene lookup returns CDR1 SQVTM and CDR2 ANQGSEA. CDR3 length: 13 amino acids.

This clonotype was observed a few times. The V gene is TRBV20-1, the J gene TRBJ1-2; 11 positions match TRBD1. The CDR3 consists of 15 residues. The junction had 3 bases not matched to a gene; V was cut back by 3 bases and J by 0 bases. The V gene's germline CDR1 is DFQATT and CDR2 SNEGSKA (reference sequence). The CDR3 region is CSASGGQGANYGYTF. For the CDR3, the DNA is TGCAGTGCTAGTGGGGGACAGGGGGCTAACTATGGCTACACCTTC.

This clonotype has more than one count but fewer than ten. The chain employs TRBV12-3 or TRBV12-4 and TRBJ1-1; D gene ambiguous. Trimming stripped 6 bases from V and 6 bases from J, with 11 bases between. The CDR3 contains 12 residues. The CDR3 DNA is TGTGCCAGCAGCCCTGACAAGGCTGAAGCTTTCTTT. It yields the protein CASSPDKAEAFF.

This clonotype appeared a few times. J is TRBJ2-5 and V is TRBV2; D is uncertain. V was shortened by 7 bases and J by 4 bases, with 13 bases between the two germline ends. The CDR3 contains 13 residues. Germline V gene sequence: CDR1 SNHLY, CDR2 FYNNEI. CDR3: CASMAGLLETQYF. CDR3 in DNA: TGTGCCAGCATGGCCGGTTTGTTAGAGACCCAGTACTTC.

This chain uses TRBV19 with TRBJ1-2, with 7 bases that match TRBD1. There are 12 residues in the CDR3. J lost 7 bases, V lost 4 bases, and 3 bases had no gene match. Germline lookup yields CDR1 LNHDA and CDR2 SQIVND (reference sequence). The CDR3: CASSTGGSGYTF. The CDR3 DNA is TGTGCCAGTAGTACAGGGGGTTCTGGCTACACCTTC.

The chain employs TRBV12-3 or TRBV12-4 and TRBJ1-5; D is possibly TRBD1 (5 bases). V was trimmed by 1 base and J by 5 bases, leaving 12 bases between them. The CDR3 is 15 residues long. The CDR3 bases are TGTGCCAGCAGTTTAGTTTTGGGGGATTATCAGCCCCAGCATTTT. Translating it yields CASSLVLGDYQPQHF.

J is TRBJ2-7 and V is TRBV20-1, with TRBD2 matching over 10 bases. The CDR3 runs 17 residues. Germline values: CDR1 DFQATT, CDR2 SNEGSKA (reference sequence). Trimming cost V 0 bases and J 6 bases; bases outside gene matches: 14. The CDR3 region is CSARDREISGGAPEQYF. CDR3 DNA: TGCAGTGCTAGAGATAGGGAGATAAGCGGGGGGGCACCCGAGCAGTACTTC.

V and J are TRBV29-1 and TRBJ2-5; the D call may be TRBD1 or TRBD2 (5 bases each). The J call is doubtful: the DNA matches TRBJ2-1 better. The CDR3 is 13 amino acids. Germline V CDR1 and CDR2: SQVTM, ANQGSEA. The CDR3 bases are TGCAGCGTTGAAGCGGGGCCCGTCGATGAGCAGTTCTTC. Translation: CSVEAGPVDEQFF.

The chain recombines TRBV4-3 with TRBJ2-7; TRBD2 agrees at 7 bases. The V gene's germline CDR1 is LGHNA and CDR2 YSLEER. The CDR3 contains 15 residues. V trimming: 0 bases; J trimming: 3 bases; junction bases outside the gene matches: 5. As DNA, the CDR3 is TGCGCCAGCAGCCAAGAAACCGGGGGGAACTACGAGCAGTACTTC. Translation: CASSQETGGNYEQYF.

V usage is TRBV6-5 and J usage is TRBJ1-2; maybe TRBD1 (5 bases). Trimming took 6 bases from V and 9 from J, leaving 20 bases between them. There are 14 residues in the CDR3. Germline V gene lookup returns CDR1 MNHEY and CDR2 SVGAGI. As DNA, the CDR3 is TGTGCCAGCAGCCACCGTAGGGGAGACGGACGCTACACCTTC. This sequence encodes CASSHRRGDGRYTF.

The chain employs TRBV29-1 and TRBJ2-5, with TRBD1 identical over 9 bases. V was pared by 7 bases and J by 3 bases, with 6 bases of the junction left unmatched. Germline V gene lookup returns CDR1 SQVTM and CDR2 ANQGSEA. This CDR3 is 13 amino acids long. As DNA, the CDR3 is TGCAGCGAAACAAGACAGGGGGAAGAGACCCAGTACTTC. Translating gives CSETRQGEETQYF.

A few counts support this clonotype. The chain links TRBV12-3 or TRBV12-4 to TRBJ2-1; either TRBD1 or TRBD2 may supply D (5 bases each). The CDR3 totals 12 residues. V was cut by 3 bases and J by 9 bases, with 9 bases left in between. This chain's CDR3 is CASSFLGGEQFF. CDR3 sequence (DNA): TGTGCCAGCAGTTTTCTTGGGGGTGAGCAGTTCTTC.